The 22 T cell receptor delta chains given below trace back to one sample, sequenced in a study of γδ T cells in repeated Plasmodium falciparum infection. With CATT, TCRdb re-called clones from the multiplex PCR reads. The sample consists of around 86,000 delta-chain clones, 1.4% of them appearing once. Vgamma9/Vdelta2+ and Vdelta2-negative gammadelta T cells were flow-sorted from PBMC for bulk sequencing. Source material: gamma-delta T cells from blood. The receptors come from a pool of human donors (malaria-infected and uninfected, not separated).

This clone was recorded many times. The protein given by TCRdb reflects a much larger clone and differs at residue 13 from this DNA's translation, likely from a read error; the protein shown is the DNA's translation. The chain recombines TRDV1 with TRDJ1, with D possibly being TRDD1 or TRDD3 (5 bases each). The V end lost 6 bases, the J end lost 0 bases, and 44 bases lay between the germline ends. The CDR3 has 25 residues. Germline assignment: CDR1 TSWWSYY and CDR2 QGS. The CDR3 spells CALGIGWRPPIWEIPEESYTDKLIF. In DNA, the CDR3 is TGTGCTCTTGGAATAGGGTGGCGACCTCCCATCTGGGAGATACCCGAAGAATCGTACACCGATAAACTCATCTTT.

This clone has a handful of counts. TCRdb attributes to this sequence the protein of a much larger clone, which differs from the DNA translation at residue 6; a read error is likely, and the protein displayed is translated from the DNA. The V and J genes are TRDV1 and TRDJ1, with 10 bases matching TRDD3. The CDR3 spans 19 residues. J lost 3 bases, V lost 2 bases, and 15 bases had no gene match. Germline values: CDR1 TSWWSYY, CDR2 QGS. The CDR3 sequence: CALGELLPVTGGWADKLIF. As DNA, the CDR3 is TGTGCTCTTGGGGAATTATTACCCGTTACTGGGGGATGGGCCGATAAACTCATCTTT.

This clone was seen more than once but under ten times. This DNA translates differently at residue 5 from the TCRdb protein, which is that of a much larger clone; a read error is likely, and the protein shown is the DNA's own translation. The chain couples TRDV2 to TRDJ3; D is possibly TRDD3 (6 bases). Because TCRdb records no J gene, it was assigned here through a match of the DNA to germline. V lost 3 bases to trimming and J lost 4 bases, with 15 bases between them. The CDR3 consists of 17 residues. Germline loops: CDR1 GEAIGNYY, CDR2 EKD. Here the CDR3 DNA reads TGTGCCTGTGACGCCGCTGGGGAACTTTGGGACACCCGACAGATGTTTTTC. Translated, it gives CACDAAGELWDTRQMFF.

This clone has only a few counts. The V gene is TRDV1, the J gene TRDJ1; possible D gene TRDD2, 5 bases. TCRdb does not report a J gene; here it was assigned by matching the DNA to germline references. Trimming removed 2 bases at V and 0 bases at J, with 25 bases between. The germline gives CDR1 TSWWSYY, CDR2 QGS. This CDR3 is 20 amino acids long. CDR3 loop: CALGEDCECTFVPYTDKLIF. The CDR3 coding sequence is TGTGCTCTTGGGGAAGATTGTGAGTGTACCTTCGTACCGTACACCGATAAACTCATCTTT.

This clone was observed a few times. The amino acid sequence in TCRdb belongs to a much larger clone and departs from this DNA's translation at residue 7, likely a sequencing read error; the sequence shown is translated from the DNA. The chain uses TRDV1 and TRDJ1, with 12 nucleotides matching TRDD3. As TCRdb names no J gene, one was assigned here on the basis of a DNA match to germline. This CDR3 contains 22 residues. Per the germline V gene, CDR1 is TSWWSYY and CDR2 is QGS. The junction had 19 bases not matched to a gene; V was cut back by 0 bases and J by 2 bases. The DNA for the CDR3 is TGTGCTCTTGGGGAACTTGAGATCCTATGGAGAACTGGGGGATACCTTACCGATAAACTCATCTTT. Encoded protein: CALGELEILWRTGGYLTDKLIF.

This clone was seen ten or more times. The DNA for the CDR3 is TGTGCTCTTGGGGAACTTTCCTACCGGATAAGAACCGATAAACTCATCTTT. Translated, it gives CALGELSYRIRTDKLIF. The chain uses TRDV1 and TRDJ1; 7 bases fit TRDD2. This CDR3 has 17 residues. The trim removed 0 bases at V and 2 bases at J, leaving 9 bases unmatched. The germline V gene has CDR1 TSWWSYY and CDR2 QGS.

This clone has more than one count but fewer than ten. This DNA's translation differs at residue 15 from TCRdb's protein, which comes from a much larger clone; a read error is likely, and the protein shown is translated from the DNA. CDR3 sequence (DNA): TGTGCCTGTGACAAGGTGGGGAATGCCCCTCGGGATAAACTCACCTTT. As protein: CACDKVGNAPRDKLTF. Called V gene: TRDV2; the J gene was not called; whether TRDD3, the table's D call, matches the DNA was not checked. The CDR3 spans 16 residues. The germline CDR1 and CDR2 sequences are GEAIGNYY and EKD.

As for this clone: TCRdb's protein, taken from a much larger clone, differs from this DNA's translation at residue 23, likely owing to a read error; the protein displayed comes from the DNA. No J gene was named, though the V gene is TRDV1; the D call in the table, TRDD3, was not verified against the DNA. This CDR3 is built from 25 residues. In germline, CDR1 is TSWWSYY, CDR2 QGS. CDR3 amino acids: CALGPRLDTTGGYLTLPALTAQPFF. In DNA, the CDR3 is TGTGCTCTTGGGCCCCGCCTTGATACTACTGGGGGATACCTTACCCTCCCTGCTTTGACAGCACAACCCTTCTTT.

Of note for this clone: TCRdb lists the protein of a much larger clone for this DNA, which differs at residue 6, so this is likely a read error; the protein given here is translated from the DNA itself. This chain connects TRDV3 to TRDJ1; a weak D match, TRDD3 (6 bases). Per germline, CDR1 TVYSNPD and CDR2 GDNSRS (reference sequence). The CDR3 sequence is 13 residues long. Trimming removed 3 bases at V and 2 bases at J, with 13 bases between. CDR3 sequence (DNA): TGTGCCTTCCTAGCCACTGGGACCGATAAACTCATCTTT. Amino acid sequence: CAFLATGTDKLIF.

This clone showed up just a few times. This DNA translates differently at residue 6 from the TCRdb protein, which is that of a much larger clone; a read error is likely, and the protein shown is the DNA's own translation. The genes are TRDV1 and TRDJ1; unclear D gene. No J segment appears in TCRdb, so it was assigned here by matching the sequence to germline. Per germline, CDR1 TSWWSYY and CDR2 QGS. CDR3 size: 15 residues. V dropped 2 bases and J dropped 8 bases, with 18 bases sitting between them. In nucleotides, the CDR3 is TGTGCTCTTGGGGAAGCTTACGTCCTGCCCCACAAACTCATCTTT. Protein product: CALGEAYVLPHKLIF.

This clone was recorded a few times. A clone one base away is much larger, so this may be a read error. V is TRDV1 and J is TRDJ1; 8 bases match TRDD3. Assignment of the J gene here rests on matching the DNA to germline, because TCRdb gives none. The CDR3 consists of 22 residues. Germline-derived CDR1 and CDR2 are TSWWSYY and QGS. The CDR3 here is CALGEPRPTQGIPLKYTDKLIF. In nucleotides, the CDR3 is TGTGCTCTCGGGGAACCGAGACCTACCCAGGGGATACCGCTCAAGTACACCGATAAACTCATCTTT.

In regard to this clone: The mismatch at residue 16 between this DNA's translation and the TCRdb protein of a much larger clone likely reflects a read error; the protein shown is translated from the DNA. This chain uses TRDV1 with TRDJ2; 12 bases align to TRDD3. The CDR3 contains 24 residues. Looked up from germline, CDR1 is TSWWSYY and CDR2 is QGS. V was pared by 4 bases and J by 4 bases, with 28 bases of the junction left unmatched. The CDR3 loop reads CALGGPELLPSYWGIPTQTAQLFF. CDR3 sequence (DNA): TGTGCTCTTGGGGGACCTGAGCTCCTCCCTTCTTACTGGGGGATACCTACCCAGACAGCACAACTCTTCTTT.

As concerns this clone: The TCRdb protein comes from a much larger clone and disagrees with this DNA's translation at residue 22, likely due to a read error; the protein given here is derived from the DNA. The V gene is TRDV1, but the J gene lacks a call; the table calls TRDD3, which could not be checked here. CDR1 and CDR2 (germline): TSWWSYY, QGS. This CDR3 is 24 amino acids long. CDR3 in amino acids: CALGDRAPPLYWGIQNLAADKPIF. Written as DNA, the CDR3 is TGTGCTCTTGGAGATCGGGCGCCTCCCTTGTACTGGGGGATACAAAATTTAGCAGCCGATAAACCCATCTTT.

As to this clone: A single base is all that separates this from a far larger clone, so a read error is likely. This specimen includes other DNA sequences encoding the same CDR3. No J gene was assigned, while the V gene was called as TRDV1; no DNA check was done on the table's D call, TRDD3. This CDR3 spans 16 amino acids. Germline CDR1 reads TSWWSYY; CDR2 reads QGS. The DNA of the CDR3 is TGTGCTCTTGGCCTTACCGGGGGATCTACACCCGATAAGCTCATCTTT. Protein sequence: CALGLTGGSTPDKLIF.

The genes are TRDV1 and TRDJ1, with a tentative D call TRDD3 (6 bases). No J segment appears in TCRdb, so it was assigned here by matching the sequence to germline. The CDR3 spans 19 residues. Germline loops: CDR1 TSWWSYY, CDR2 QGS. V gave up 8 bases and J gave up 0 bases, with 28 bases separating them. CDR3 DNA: TGTGCTCTTTGTCGCCTTCAGAATCTCCTGGGGCGAAACACCGATAAACTCATCTTT. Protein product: CALCRLQNLLGRNTDKLIF.

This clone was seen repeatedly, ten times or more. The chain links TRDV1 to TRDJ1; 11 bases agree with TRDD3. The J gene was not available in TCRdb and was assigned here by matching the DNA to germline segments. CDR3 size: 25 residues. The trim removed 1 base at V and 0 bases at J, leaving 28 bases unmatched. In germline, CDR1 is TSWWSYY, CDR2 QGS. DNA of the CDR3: TGTGCTCTTGGGGAACCCTACTACCTTCCTAACCTTGGGGGATACGGGTTGGTGTACACCGATAAACTCATCTTT. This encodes CALGEPYYLPNLGGYGLVYTDKLIF.

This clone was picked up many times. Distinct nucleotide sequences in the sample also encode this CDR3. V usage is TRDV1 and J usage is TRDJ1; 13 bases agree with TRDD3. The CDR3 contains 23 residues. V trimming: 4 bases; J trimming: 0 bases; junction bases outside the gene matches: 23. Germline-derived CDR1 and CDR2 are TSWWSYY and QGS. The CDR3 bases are TGTGCTCTTGGGGTCTCTCTACGTACTGGGGGATACGGGGACGTCCTCTACACCGATAAACTCATCTTT. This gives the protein CALGVSLRTGGYGDVLYTDKLIF.

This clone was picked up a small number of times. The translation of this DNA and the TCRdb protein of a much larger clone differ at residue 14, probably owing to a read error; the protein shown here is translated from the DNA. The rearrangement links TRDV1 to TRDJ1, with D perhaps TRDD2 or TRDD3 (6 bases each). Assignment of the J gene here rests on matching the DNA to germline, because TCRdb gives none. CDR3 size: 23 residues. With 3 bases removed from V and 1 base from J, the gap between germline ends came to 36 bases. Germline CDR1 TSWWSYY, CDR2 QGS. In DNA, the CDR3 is TGTGCTCTTGGGGATCGGCCTTCCCCATTAGGGGATTTACCGGGGGTCTTCACCGATAAACTCATCTTT. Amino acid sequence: CALGDRPSPLGDLPGVFTDKLIF.

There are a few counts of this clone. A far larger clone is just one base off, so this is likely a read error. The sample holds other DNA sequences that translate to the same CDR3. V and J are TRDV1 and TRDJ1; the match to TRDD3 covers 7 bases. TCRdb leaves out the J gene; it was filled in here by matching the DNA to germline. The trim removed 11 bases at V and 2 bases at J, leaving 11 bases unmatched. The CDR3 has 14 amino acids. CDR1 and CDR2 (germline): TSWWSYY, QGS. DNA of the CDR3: TGTGCTATCCTGCGTCCCTGGGGGACCGATAAACTCATCTTT. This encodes CAILRPWGTDKLIF.

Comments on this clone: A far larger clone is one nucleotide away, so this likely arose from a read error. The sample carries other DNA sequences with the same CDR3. This chain's CDR3 is CALGAEGGTPGTDKLIF. The CDR3 nucleotides read TGTGCTCTTGGGGCCGAGGGGGGGACCCCGGGTACCGATAAACTCATCTTT. This sequence joins TRDV1 and TRDJ1; D perhaps matches TRDD3 (6 bases). Here the J gene was assigned by germline matching of the DNA, as TCRdb has none. The CDR3 sequence is 17 residues long. V lost 4 bases to trimming and J lost 2 bases, with 20 bases between them. From germline, CDR1 is TSWWSYY and CDR2 QGS.

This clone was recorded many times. In DNA form, the CDR3 reads TGTGCTCTTGGGGAACCTTCCTACCCGCCTTTACTGGGGGATACGCAAGGGGATAACACCGATAAACTCATCTTT. Amino acid sequence: CALGEPSYPPLLGDTQGDNTDKLIF. The V gene is TRDV1, the J gene TRDJ1; TRDD3 aligns across 13 bases. No J segment appears in TCRdb, so it was assigned here by matching the sequence to germline. Germline CDR1 reads TSWWSYY; CDR2 reads QGS. V was clipped by 1 base and J by 0 bases; unmatched bases: 26. The CDR3 contains 25 residues.

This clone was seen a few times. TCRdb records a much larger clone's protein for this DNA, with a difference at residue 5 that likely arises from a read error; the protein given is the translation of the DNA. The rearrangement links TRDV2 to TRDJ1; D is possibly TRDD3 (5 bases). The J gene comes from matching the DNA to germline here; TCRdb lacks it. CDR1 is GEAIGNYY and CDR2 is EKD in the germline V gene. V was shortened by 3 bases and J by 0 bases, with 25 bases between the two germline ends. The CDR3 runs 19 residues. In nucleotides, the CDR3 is TGTGCCTGTGACCACCTCGGGGCAACACGCGATACAAACACCGATAAACTCATCTTT. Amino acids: CACDHLGATRDTNTDKLIF.